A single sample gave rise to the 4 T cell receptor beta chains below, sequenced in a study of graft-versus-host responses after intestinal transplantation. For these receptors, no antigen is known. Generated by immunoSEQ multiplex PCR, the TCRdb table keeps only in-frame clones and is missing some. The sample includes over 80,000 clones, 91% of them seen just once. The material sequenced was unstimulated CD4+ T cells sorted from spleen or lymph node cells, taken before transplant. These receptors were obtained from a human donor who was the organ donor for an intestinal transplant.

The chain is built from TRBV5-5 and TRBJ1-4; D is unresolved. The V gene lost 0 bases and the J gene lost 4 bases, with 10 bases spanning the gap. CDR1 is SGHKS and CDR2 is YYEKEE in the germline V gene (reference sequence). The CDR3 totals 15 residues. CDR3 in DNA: TGTGCCAGCAGCTTGGGGGCGGGGTATAATGAAAAACTGTTTTTT. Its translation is CASSLGAGYNEKLFF.

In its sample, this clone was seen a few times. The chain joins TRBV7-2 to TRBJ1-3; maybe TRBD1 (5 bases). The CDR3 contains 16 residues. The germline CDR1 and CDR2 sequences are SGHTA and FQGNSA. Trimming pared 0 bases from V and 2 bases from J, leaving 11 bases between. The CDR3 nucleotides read TGTGCCAGCAGCTTAGCGCGGGGGTTTCCTGGAAACACCATATATTTT. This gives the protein CASSLARGFPGNTIYF.

CDR3 in DNA: TGTGCCAGCACCGAGGCAGGGATCAGCTATGGCTACACCTTC. It is translated as CASTEAGISYGYTF. The chain employs TRBV6-1 and TRBJ1-2; a possible D gene is TRBD1 (5 bases). With 7 bases removed from V and 4 bases from J, the gap between germline ends came to 16 bases. The CDR3 spans 14 residues. Per the germline V gene, CDR1 is MNHNS and CDR2 is SASEGT.

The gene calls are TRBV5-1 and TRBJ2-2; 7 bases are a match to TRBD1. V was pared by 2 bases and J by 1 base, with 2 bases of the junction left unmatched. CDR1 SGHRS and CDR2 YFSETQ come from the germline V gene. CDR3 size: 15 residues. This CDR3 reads CASSFRQGNTGELFF. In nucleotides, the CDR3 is TGCGCCAGCAGCTTTCGACAGGGGAACACCGGGGAGCTGTTTTTT.